This TCR beta chain was retrieved from a study of blood T cell repertoires in COVID-19. Overall study: Acute and convalescent COVID-19 samples came from the United States, Italy and Spain. Sample material is recorded as cDNA or gDNA derived from T cells, B-cell-depleted T cells, or PBMCs.

Authors' analysis steps: Estimation of nucleated cell counts was performed using reference gene primer amplification. Here immunoSEQ multiplex PCR was the method, and the copy in TCRdb shows in-frame clones only, minus some. The D gene and trimming were derived from the DNA, and the V and J assignments and clone size from that table. The repertoire holds approximately 530,000 clones, with about 88% as singletons. This TCR derives from a woman between 50 and 59 years old with COVID-19, enrolled during active disease. Sequencing was done on a sample of peripheral blood.

CDR3 region: CAWMSSGGDTIYF. The CDR3 DNA sequence: TGTGCCTGGATGTCATCCGGAGGGGACACCATATATTTT. The chain uses TRBV30 and TRBJ1-3; possible D gene TRBD1, 5 bases. CDR3 length equals 13 residues. Germline V lookup: CDR1 GTSNPN, CDR2 SVGIG (reference sequence). Trimming pared 4 bases from V and 8 bases from J, leaving 15 bases between.